The 9 T cell receptor beta chains given below trace back to one sample, sequenced in a study of blood T cell repertoires in COVID-19. Assay: immunoSEQ multiplex PCR; the TCRdb copy retains only in-frame clones and omits some. This table has more than 250,000 clones, 88% appearing once. Input material: peripheral blood. Receptors were obtained from a human donor in a cohort sampled during active COVID-19.

V gene TRBV5-1 combines with J gene TRBJ1-6; no reliable D call. V was cut by 0 bases and J by 5 bases, with 6 bases left in between. In germline, CDR1 is SGHRS, CDR2 YFSETQ. The CDR3 is 14 residues long. CDR3 protein: CASSLVQNNSPLHF. The DNA for the CDR3 is TGCGCCAGCAGCTTGGTGCAGAATAATTCACCCCTCCACTTT.

The J gene is TRBJ1-4, the V gene TRBV19; D ambiguous. CDR3 length equals 14 residues. V dropped 3 bases and J dropped 2 bases, with 7 bases sitting between them. The germline CDR1 and CDR2 sequences are LNHDA and SQIVND (reference sequence). DNA for the CDR3: TGTGCCAGTAGTATGGTACGGACTAATGAAAAACTGTTTTTT. This encodes CASSMVRTNEKLFF.

The gene calls are TRBV6-5 and TRBJ2-7; tentative D call: TRBD2 (6 bases). The CDR3 has 15 residues. Germline CDR1 is MNHEY and CDR2 is SVGAGI. Trimming pared 4 bases from V and 6 bases from J, leaving 19 bases between. The CDR3 reads CASSLRVLGGSEQYF. The DNA for the CDR3 is TGTGCCAGCAGTTTGCGGGTTCTGGGGGGTTCCGAGCAGTACTTC.

As to this clone: Other nucleotide sequences from this sample produce the same CDR3. The chain combines TRBV11-2 with TRBJ2-7, with 8 positions matching TRBD1. The CDR3 length is 14 residues. Germline V lookup: CDR1 SGHAT, CDR2 FQNNGV. V was pared by 1 base and J by 4 bases, with 3 bases of the junction left unmatched. CDR3 amino acids: CASSLGTGGYEQYF. The CDR3 nucleotides are TGTGCCAGCAGCTTAGGTACAGGGGGGTACGAGCAGTACTTC.

This clone was recorded a few times. The V call is TRBV25-1, the J call TRBJ2-6; 8 positions match TRBD1. The CDR3 covers 17 residues. In germline, CDR1 is MGHDK, CDR2 SYGVNS. Trimming at V came to 1 base and at J to 1 base, leaving 3 bases not matched to a gene. The CDR3 nucleotides read TGTGCCAGCAGTGAATCGGACAGGGATTCTGGGGCCAACGTCCTGACTTTC. It codes for CASSESDRDSGANVLTF.

The chain has TRBV19 and TRBJ2-7; 7 bases match TRBD2. CDR3 length equals 15 residues. Germline V gives CDR1 LNHDA, CDR2 SQIVND (reference sequence). The junction had 8 bases not matched to a gene; V was cut back by 4 bases and J by 2 bases. DNA for the CDR3: TGTGCCAGTAGTAGCGTTAGAGCGGGGCCCTACGAGCAGTACTTC. Translated: CASSSVRAGPYEQYF.

Of note for this clone: The sample contains more than one DNA sequence encoding this CDR3. The chain employs TRBV5-1 and TRBJ2-7; 10 positions match TRBD2. The CDR3 spans 14 residues. J was trimmed by 1 base and V by 3 bases; bases with no gene match: 1. From germline, CDR1 is SGHRS and CDR2 YFSETQ. The CDR3 protein is CASSWTSGSYEQYF. The CDR3 bases are TGCGCCAGCAGCTGGACTAGCGGATCCTACGAGCAGTACTTC.

The gene calls are TRBV9 and TRBJ1-2; the D gene is possibly TRBD1 (6 bases). The CDR3 consists of 17 residues. The germline gives CDR1 SGDLS, CDR2 YYNGEE. The V gene lost 3 bases and the J gene lost 4 bases, with 22 bases spanning the gap. The CDR3 reads CASSDYGTIPGGYGYTF. The CDR3 DNA reads as TGTGCCAGCAGCGACTACGGGACAATCCCTGGCGGCTATGGCTACACCTTC. Filled out from reference TRBV9 and TRBJ1-2, the complete variable domain reads DSGVTQTPKHLITATGQRVTLRCSPRSGDLSVYWYQQSLDQGLQFLIQYYNGEERAKGNILERFSAQQFPDLHSELNLSSLELGDSALYFCASSDYGTIPGGYGYTFGSGTRLTVV.

The J gene is TRBJ2-4, the V gene TRBV7-2; D call uncertain. Looked up from germline, CDR1 is SGHTA and CDR2 is FQGNSA. V was trimmed by 2 bases and J by 10 bases, leaving 6 bases between them. The CDR3 contains 11 residues. The CDR3 sequence: CASSLKQIQYF. The CDR3 DNA reads TGTGCCAGCAGCTTAAAACAGATTCAGTACTTC.